These 7 T cell receptor beta chains were sequenced from one sample in a study of blood T cells in healthy people across ages. It was with a sample-barcoded 5' primer and a J-beta primer mix that a second PCR of roughly 6 to 12 cycles was run. Each CDR3 protein gets one entry after TCRdb re-called the 5' RACE reads with MiXCR. The profile shows approximately 880,000 distinct CDR3 sequences, roughly 43% of them singletons. The specimen sequenced was blood. The receptors shown here come from a man aged 25 to 40 in good health.

The chain uses TRBV7-2 and TRBJ2-5, with 9 bases that match TRBD1. Looked up from germline, CDR1 is SGHTA and CDR2 is FQGNSA. This CDR3 is 14 amino acids long. V dropped 5 bases and J dropped 6; count of bases not matched to a gene: 7. The CDR3 spells CASSLGQGTQTQYF. The CDR3 DNA is TGTGCCAGCAGCCTTGGACAGGGGACGCAGACCCAGTACTTC.

In the case of this clonotype: A junction end diverges from the germline sequence, so it may reflect a read error. This rearrangement joins TRBV11-2 to TRBJ2-1, with unresolved D. Germline CDR1 SGHAT, CDR2 FQNNGV. This CDR3 has 16 residues. The CDR3 loop reads CASSPGARYGYNKQFF. CDR3 DNA sequence: TGTGCCAGCAGTCCAGGAGCCAGGTATGGCTACAATAAGCAGTTCTTC.

The CDR3 nucleotides are TGCAGTGCTAGTACCCCTAGGACAGGAGCAAGGGTTCAGCCCCAGCATTTT. It is translated as CSASTPRTGARVQPQHF. The chain has TRBV20-1 and TRBJ1-5, with 7 bases aligning to TRBD1. The J segment lost 6 bases and the V segment lost 3 bases, leaving 17 bases of the junction unmatched. CDR1 and CDR2 from the germline V gene are DFQATT and SNEGSKA (reference sequence). This CDR3 contains 17 residues.

This clonotype was picked up many times. The chain combines TRBV28 with TRBJ1-6; possible D gene TRBD1, 6 bases. CDR1 is MDHEN and CDR2 is SYDVKM in the germline V gene. This CDR3 is built from 14 residues. Trimming took 8 bases from V and 7 from J, leaving 15 bases between them. As DNA, the CDR3 is TGTGCCAGCGGGAAGGGGGGTTTAAATTCACCCCTCCACTTT. It is translated as CASGKGGLNSPLHF.

In this sample, this clonotype turned up once. DNA of the CDR3: TGCAGCGTGGCCGGGACTAGCGGGGGATATGAGCAGTACTTC. Protein: CSVAGTSGGYEQYF. The genes are TRBV29-1 and TRBJ2-7; 14 bases match TRBD2. The trim removed 6 bases at V and 7 bases at J, leaving 8 bases unmatched. This CDR3 has 14 residues. Germline V gene data show CDR1 as SQVTM and CDR2 as ANQGSEA.

Remarks on this clonotype: One end of the junction does not line up with germline, which may come from a read error. The CDR3 DNA is TGCGCCAGCAGCTTGGACGGGGCATCTTACGAGCAGTACTTC. Its translation is CASSLDGASYEQYF. V is TRBV7-9 and J is TRBJ2-7; D may be TRBD1 or TRBD2 (5 bases each). The germline V gene has CDR1 SEHNR and CDR2 FQNEAQ (reference sequence). The CDR3 loop spans 14 amino acids.

The V gene is TRBV7-2, the J gene TRBJ2-1; the D gene is possibly TRBD2 (6 bases). This CDR3 has 15 amino acids. Trimming cost V 0 bases and J 6 bases, with 12 bases left between them. Germline V gene lookup returns CDR1 SGHTA and CDR2 FQGNSA. CDR3 residues: CASSLAGSRSNEQFF. CDR3 in DNA: TGTGCCAGCAGCTTAGCCGGGAGCAGGTCCAATGAGCAGTTCTTC.